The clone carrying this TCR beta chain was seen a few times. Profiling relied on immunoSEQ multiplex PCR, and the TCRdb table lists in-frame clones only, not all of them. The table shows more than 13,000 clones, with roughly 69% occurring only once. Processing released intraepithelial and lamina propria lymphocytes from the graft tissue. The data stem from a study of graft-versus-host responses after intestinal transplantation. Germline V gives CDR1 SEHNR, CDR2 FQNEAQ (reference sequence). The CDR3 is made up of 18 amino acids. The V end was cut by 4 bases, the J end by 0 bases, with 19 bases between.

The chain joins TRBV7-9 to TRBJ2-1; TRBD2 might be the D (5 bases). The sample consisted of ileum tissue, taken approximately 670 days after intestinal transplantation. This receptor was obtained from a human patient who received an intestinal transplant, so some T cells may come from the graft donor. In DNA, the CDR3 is TGTGCCAGCAGCTCAATAGACGGAGGTTTAGCCTCCTACAATGAGCAGTTCTTC. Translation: CASSSIDGGLASYNEQFF.